This TCR beta chain stems from a study of OX40 agonist ivuxolimab in advanced cancers. The wider study: It was permissible to have had prior anti-PD-1, anti-PD-L1 or anti-CTLA-4 therapy, and about 40% had some.

This CDR3 comprises 13 residues. Germline V CDR1 and CDR2: SGHRS, YFSETQ. V was shortened by 4 bases and J by 7 bases, with 11 bases between the two germline ends. Some clones are missing from TCRdb's copy, which holds only in-frame ones; the method was immunoSEQ multiplex PCR. The sample has about 79,000 clones, 81% seen once. The chain joins TRBV5-1 to TRBJ2-2, with D perhaps matching TRBD1 (6 bases). Here the sequenced sample was CD4+ or CD8+ T cells sorted from blood, taken in a trial of the OX40 agonist ivuxolimab. The sequence was obtained from an adult with an advanced solid tumor such as melanoma, head and neck, liver or kidney cancer. CDR3 region: CASSVRGVGELFF. The CDR3 region has the DNA TGCGCCAGCAGCGTCAGGGGAGTCGGGGAGCTGTTTTTT.